This passage covers 27 T cell receptor beta chains from one sample sequenced in a study of response to subunit inactivated influenza vaccine. TCRdb redid the calling of the RT-PCR reads with MiXCR, one entry per CDR3 protein. The data contain approximately 500,000 distinct CDR3 sequences, about an eighth of them seen just once; the ten biggest clones take up about an eighth. Sequenced here: PBMCs from blood, sampled 45 days after vaccination. The receptors shown here come from a man aged 45-60 years who received an inactivated influenza vaccine.

The sample holds many counts of this clonotype. This chain connects TRBV15 to TRBJ2-2, with D uncertain. Germline CDR1 LNHNV, CDR2 YYDKDF (reference sequence). The V and J ends lost 0 bases and 1 base respectively, with 18 bases between them. The CDR3 covers 19 residues. The CDR3 spells CATSRDVIRSGWNTGELFF. DNA for the CDR3: TGTGCCACCAGCAGAGACGTCATTCGGTCAGGCTGGAACACCGGGGAGCTGTTTTTT.

This clonotype came up a few times. The V and J genes are TRBV5-1 and TRBJ2-7; TRBD1 is a possible D gene (6 bases). V was clipped by 4 bases and J by 4 bases, with 12 bases between them. CDR1 SGHRS and CDR2 YFSETQ come from the germline V gene. This CDR3 contains 13 residues. The CDR3 DNA is TGCGCCAGCAGCAAGACAGGTACATACGAGCAGTACTTC. Amino acids: CASSKTGTYEQYF.

This chain links TRBV20-1 with TRBJ2-1, with 7 nucleotides matching TRBD1. The junction had 11 bases not matched to a gene; V was cut back by 1 base and J by 2 bases. The CDR3 has 17 amino acids. Germline V gives CDR1 DFQATT, CDR2 SNEGSKA (reference sequence). The CDR3 is CSARVLTGTETYNEQFF. The CDR3 DNA reads TGCAGTGCTAGAGTCTTGACCGGGACAGAGACCTACAATGAGCAGTTCTTC.

Many counts were recorded for this clonotype. The rearrangement joins TRBV29-1 to TRBJ2-1, with a weak D call TRBD1 (8 bases). Trimming took off 7 bases at V and 16 bases at J, with 32 bases between the two ends. CDR1 SQVTM and CDR2 ANQGSEA come from the germline V gene. The CDR3 sequence is 15 residues long. CDR3 sequence (DNA): TGCAGCGCGGGTTATCCCGGCAGGGGGCTCAGCGGGATCTTCTTC. Translating it yields CSAGYPGRGLSGIFF.

In this sample, this clonotype turned up a few times. This chain joins TRBV4-2 and TRBJ1-5; D is possibly TRBD1 (5 bases). Germline CDR1 is LGHNA and CDR2 is YNFKEQ. The length of the CDR3 is 14 residues. V was cut by 1 base and J by 4 bases, with 8 bases left in between. The CDR3 DNA reads TGTGCCAGCAGCCAAGTCGGGGGGAATCAGCCCCAGCATTTT. Amino acid sequence: CASSQVGGNQPQHF.

There are a few counts of this clonotype. The V call is TRBV2, the J call TRBJ2-3; 7 nucleotides line up with TRBD1. V lost 10 bases, J lost 2 bases, and 9 bases stayed unmatched. Germline V gives CDR1 SNHLY, CDR2 FYNNEI. This CDR3 region has 14 residues. The chain's CDR3 is CANSQGPYTDTQYF. CDR3 DNA: TGTGCCAATTCACAGGGGCCCTACACAGATACGCAGTATTTT.

About this clonotype: This may stem from a read error, because a much larger clone lies one nucleotide away. The chain joins TRBV10-3 to TRBJ1-2, with 10 positions matching TRBD1. Germline V CDR1 and CDR2: ENHRY, SYGVKD. The CDR3 runs to 12 residues. CDR3 sequence (DNA): TGTGTCATCAGTGGGACAGGGGATGGCTACACCTTC. This encodes CVISGTGDGYTF.

This clonotype was picked up a small number of times. The chain couples TRBV10-3 to TRBJ2-7; 8 bases agree with TRBD1. Germline lookup yields CDR1 ENHRY and CDR2 SYGVKD. The CDR3 consists of 14 residues. The ends lost 4 bases at V and 6 bases at J; junction bases unmatched: 8. The CDR3 DNA follows: TGTGCCATCAGTGCCGGGACAGGCTATCGCGAGCAGTACTTC. It is translated as CAISAGTGYREQYF.

The chain carries TRBV10-3 and TRBJ2-7, with 7 bases identical to TRBD1. This CDR3 contains 14 residues. Germline loops: CDR1 ENHRY, CDR2 SYGVKD. V trimming: 3 bases; J trimming: 4 bases; junction bases outside the gene matches: 6. The CDR3 DNA reads TGTGCCATCAGTGACTCCGGGACAGCATACGAGCAGTACTTC. This encodes CAISDSGTAYEQYF.

This clonotype turned up a few times. The V call is TRBV5-1, the J call TRBJ2-7; 7 bases are shared with TRBD1. Germline values: CDR1 SGHRS, CDR2 YFSETQ. V shed 2 bases and J 7 bases; nucleotides not matched to a gene: 6. The length of the CDR3 is 13 residues. CDR3 protein: CASSFDRVREQYF. CDR3 in DNA: TGCGCCAGCAGCTTCGACAGGGTAAGGGAGCAGTACTTC.

At least ten counts were recorded for this clonotype. This chain connects TRBV10-3 to TRBJ2-2; D not resolved. The ends were cut back, 4 bases at V and 7 bases at J, with 7 bases in the middle. This CDR3 is 12 amino acids long. Germline CDR1 and CDR2: ENHRY and SYGVKD. The CDR3 protein is CAISGPDGELFF. The CDR3 coding sequence is TGTGCCATCAGTGGACCCGACGGGGAGCTGTTTTTT.

This sequence joins TRBV20-1 and TRBJ1-4, with D perhaps matching TRBD1 (6 bases). Germline V gene data show CDR1 as DFQATT and CDR2 as SNEGSKA (reference sequence). Trimming took off 5 bases at V and 4 bases at J, with 11 bases between the two ends. The CDR3 contains 13 residues. The CDR3 loop reads CSALTGYNEKLFF. DNA of the CDR3: TGCAGTGCTCTGACAGGTTATAATGAAAAACTGTTTTTT.

This clonotype was picked up a small number of times. The chain carries TRBV5-1 and TRBJ2-5; 7 bases fit TRBD2. Germline V gene data show CDR1 as SGHRS and CDR2 as YFSETQ. The V segment lost 0 bases and the J segment 5 bases; nucleotides outside the gene matches: 10. The CDR3 sequence is 16 residues long. For the CDR3, the DNA is TGCGCCAGCAGCTTGGTTGGGACTAAAGACGGGGAGACCCAGTACTTC. Protein sequence: CASSLVGTKDGETQYF.

This clonotype has a handful of counts. The J gene is TRBJ2-7, the V gene TRBV7-9; TRBD1 matches at 10 bases. The germline CDR1 and CDR2 sequences are SEHNR and FQNEAQ (reference sequence). The CDR3 contains 15 residues. Trimming cost V 5 bases and J 3 bases; bases outside gene matches: 7. This chain's CDR3 is CASSLRDRGLYEQYF. The CDR3 DNA reads as TGTGCCAGCAGCCTCCGGGACAGGGGTCTCTACGAGCAGTACTTC.

The J gene is TRBJ2-7, the V gene TRBV6-2 or TRBV6-3; D unclear. Trimming cost V 0 bases and J 0 bases, with 9 bases left between them. The CDR3 spans 15 residues. Looked up from germline, CDR1 is MNHEY and CDR2 is SVGEGT. CDR3 coding DNA: TGTGCCAGCAGTTACTCGAAACAGTACTCCTACGAGCAGTACTTC. As protein: CASSYSKQYSYEQYF.

This clonotype was seen more than once but under ten times. The V call is TRBV10-3, the J call TRBJ2-1; 11 nucleotides align to TRBD2. The germline V gene has CDR1 ENHRY and CDR2 SYGVKD. Trimming cost V 10 bases and J 1 base; bases outside gene matches: 6. The CDR3 sequence is 15 residues long. The CDR3 region is CATGGLAGSYNEQFF. The CDR3 DNA reads TGTGCCACTGGAGGACTAGCGGGTTCCTACAATGAGCAGTTCTTC.

A note on this clonotype: This could be a read error, since a much larger clone is one nucleotide away. The chain links TRBV5-4 to TRBJ2-1; TRBD1 might be the D (5 bases). Between the trimmed V and J ends, which lost 0 bases and 5 bases, there was a span of 9 bases. In germline, CDR1 is SGHNT, CDR2 YYREEE (reference sequence). This CDR3 is built from 14 residues. The CDR3 nucleotides read TGTGCCAGCAGCTTGGGGCTGACAGACAATGAGCAGTTCTTC. Protein: CASSLGLTDNEQFF.

This clonotype has just a few counts. The V call is TRBV20-1, the J call TRBJ2-7; 9 bases are shared with TRBD1. Germline V gives CDR1 DFQATT, CDR2 SNEGSKA (reference sequence). Germline trimming cut 8 bases from V and 6 bases from J; bases unmatched to any gene: 8. This CDR3 comprises 12 residues. This chain's CDR3 is CSTGQGYSEQYF. The CDR3 nucleotides read TGCAGTACGGGACAGGGCTATTCCGAGCAGTACTTC.

This clonotype occurred a few times. This chain uses TRBV4-1 with TRBJ2-2; D is uncertain. Looked up from germline, CDR1 is MGHRA and CDR2 is YSYEKL. There are 16 residues in the CDR3. The ends were cut back, 1 base at V and 0 bases at J, with 9 bases in the middle. This CDR3 is CASSQATPANTGELFF. The CDR3 region has the DNA TGCGCCAGCAGCCAAGCAACCCCGGCGAACACCGGGGAGCTGTTTTTT.

This chain joins TRBV5-1 and TRBJ2-1; 12 positions match TRBD2. The V segment lost 4 bases and the J segment 7 bases; nucleotides outside the gene matches: 9. The CDR3 consists of 16 residues. From germline, CDR1 is SGHRS and CDR2 YFSETQ. The CDR3 loop is CASSPPSGRAGNEQFF. CDR3 coding DNA: TGCGCCAGCAGCCCGCCTAGCGGGAGGGCCGGGAATGAGCAGTTCTTC.

In its sample, this clonotype was seen a few times. V gene TRBV12-3 or TRBV12-4 combines with J gene TRBJ2-3, with TRBD2 matching 7 bases. This CDR3 has 12 residues. J gave up 7 bases and V 4 bases, and 2 bases lay outside the gene matches. As DNA, the CDR3 is TGTGCCAGCAGTTGGGACTATCATACGCAGTATTTT. This gives the protein CASSWDYHTQYF.

This clonotype was found a few times. This rearrangement joins TRBV21-1 to TRBJ2-7; the table calls TRBD2, which could not be checked here. TRBV21-1 is a pseudogene locus. The CDR3 length is 16 residues. The CDR3 reads CASSLPGLAWPNEQYF. In DNA form, the CDR3 reads TGTGCCAGCAGCTTGCCGGGACTAGCGTGGCCCAACGAGCAGTACTTC.

The chain recombines TRBV29-1 with TRBJ2-3; the D is unclear. From germline, CDR1 is SQVTM and CDR2 ANQGSEA. Deletions cut 4 bases from V and 4 bases from J, with 3 bases between. This CDR3 region has 10 residues. The CDR3: CSVAADTQYF. Here the CDR3 DNA reads TGCAGCGTTGCGGCAGATACGCAGTATTTT.

This clonotype was seen only a few times. The genes are TRBV12-3 or TRBV12-4 and TRBJ1-2, with D uncertain. CDR3 size: 13 residues. The ends were cut back, 5 bases at V and 7 bases at J, with 14 bases in the middle. Written as DNA, the CDR3 is TGTGCCAGCAGTGCTTCGTCCCGTGCTGGCTACACCTTC. Translation gives CASSASSRAGYTF.

CDR3 nucleotides: TGCGCCAGCAGCCAAGTCGGGGCTAGCACAGATACGCAGTATTTT. Translated: CASSQVGASTDTQYF. The rearrangement joins TRBV4-1 to TRBJ2-3; TRBD1 or TRBD2 may be the D gene (5 bases each). The CDR3 runs to 15 residues. CDR1 is MGHRA, CDR2 YSYEKL, per germline. The ends were cut back, 1 base at V and 0 bases at J, with 8 bases in the middle.

This clonotype was picked up a small number of times. The chain recombines TRBV12-3 or TRBV12-4 with TRBJ2-1; possible D gene TRBD1, 6 bases. This CDR3 is built from 13 residues. V lost 6 bases and J lost 7, with 13 bases in between. CDR3 coding DNA: TGTGCCAGCAGGCGGTCAACAGGGAATGAGCAGTTCTTC. As protein: CASRRSTGNEQFF.

This chain links TRBV6-1 with TRBJ2-1; D could derive from TRBD1 or TRBD2 (6 bases each). Trimming shortened V by 7 bases and J by 7 bases, and 17 bases separated the two germline ends. The germline V gene has CDR1 MNHNS and CDR2 SASEGT. This CDR3 spans 14 amino acids. CDR3 sequence reads: CASTSGAIVNEQFF. The CDR3 DNA sequence: TGTGCCAGCACCTCGGGGGCAATTGTTAATGAGCAGTTCTTC.